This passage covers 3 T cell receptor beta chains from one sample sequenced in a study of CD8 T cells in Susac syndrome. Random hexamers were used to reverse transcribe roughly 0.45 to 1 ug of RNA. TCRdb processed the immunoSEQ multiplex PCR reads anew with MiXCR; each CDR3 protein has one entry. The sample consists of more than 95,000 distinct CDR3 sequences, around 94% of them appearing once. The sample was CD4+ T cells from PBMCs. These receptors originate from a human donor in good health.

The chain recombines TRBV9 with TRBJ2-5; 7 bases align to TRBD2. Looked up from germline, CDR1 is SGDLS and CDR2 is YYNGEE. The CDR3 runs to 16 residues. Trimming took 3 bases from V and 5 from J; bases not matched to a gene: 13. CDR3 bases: TGTGCCAGCAGCGGCGGTGGGGCAGGGAGGGTGGAGACCCAGTACTTC. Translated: CASSGGGAGRVETQYF.

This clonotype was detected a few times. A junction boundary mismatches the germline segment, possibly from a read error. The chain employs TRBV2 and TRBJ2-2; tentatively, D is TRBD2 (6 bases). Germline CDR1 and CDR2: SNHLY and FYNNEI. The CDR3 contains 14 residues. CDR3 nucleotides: TGTGCCAGCCGCCGGGACTTGAACACCGGGGAGCTTTTTTTT. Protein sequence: CASRRDLNTGELFF.

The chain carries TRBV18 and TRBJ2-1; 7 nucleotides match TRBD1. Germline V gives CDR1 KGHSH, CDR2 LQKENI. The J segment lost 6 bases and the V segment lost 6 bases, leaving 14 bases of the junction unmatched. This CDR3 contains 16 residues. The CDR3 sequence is CASSLAPDRLPNEQFF. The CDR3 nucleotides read TGTGCCAGCTCTCTGGCACCGGACAGGCTACCCAATGAGCAGTTCTTC.